This T cell receptor (beta chain) was identified during a study of shared clonotypes between healthy human individuals (TCRdb year 2020). Regarding the research as a whole: Three men and two women, aged 18 to 49 years, made up the cohort. For each donor, three plates each were used for CD4 naive and CD4 memory, two plates were used for CD8 naive, and one plate was used for CD8 memory. Blood TCR repertoires of about five healthy adults were deeply sequenced to estimate repertoire size and the extent of clonotype sharing between individuals. To increase sequencing depth and limit assay-specific biases, different laboratories used diverse techniques to prepare libraries and sequence TCR repertoires. Per donor, leukapheresis produced somewhere between about 0.94 and 9.5 billion PBMCs. The research as a whole found: Compared with non-shared clonotypes, clonotypes shared by all four sorted-subset donors had higher generation probabilities. Roughly 5% of naive CD4, 3% to 4% of naive CD8, approximately 2% of memory CD4, and over 0.35% of memory CD8 clonotypes were shared across several donors. Sampling was restricted to blood, and TCR repertoires in tissue are likely to differ from TCR repertoires in blood. The genetic and exposure-history diversity represented was limited by the small number of donors. Incomplete sequencing was indicated by rarefaction of sorted-subset datasets, despite the large sequencing depth. Larger estimated clonotype richness was generally found for naive subsets than for memory subsets. Pairwise subsampling led to the expectation that sequencing depth would affect the degree of clonotype sharing among donors.

About this clone itself: Its antigen specificity is not known. The sample holds no much larger clone one base away, and base qualities are not on file.

The CDR3 starts with the cysteine, ends with the phenylalanine, and has 13 residues. Only the CDR3 part of the read is kept: 39 bases, read in frame from the first base. The junction shows trimming of 7 bases on V and 0 bases on J, plus 10 bases between the germline ends. Looking up the germline V gene yields CDR1 SGHRS and CDR2 YFSETQ. The donors were healthy, HIV-negative adults who had no recently reported acute infections or vaccinations. All donors were Caucasian adults living in Nashville, Tennessee, USA. CD4+ T cells were enriched by magnetic negative selection; naive cells were then positively selected on CD45RA, and the negative fraction formed the memory subset. Blood was obtained by leukapheresis, after which PBMCs were separated by Ficoll-Histopaque density gradient centrifugation and cryopreserved in liquid nitrogen vapor phase. Analytical flow cytometry was used to check the purity and quantity of every magnetically sorted T cell population. From each sorted fraction, genomic DNA was isolated and quantified by UV absorbance on a Nanodrop 2000c.

TCR CDR3 regions were amplified from genomic DNA by multiplex PCR using the deep immunoSEQ assay. Genomic DNA extracted from each cell subset was distributed evenly over all wells of several immunoSEQ 96-well plates, and each plate served as one replicate. Each replicate PCR for sorted subsets received about 220 ng genomic DNA, equal to about 30,000 T cell genomes. The purified libraries were quantified using a Qubit 3.0 fluorometer, sized with a Bioanalyzer 2100, and then quantified again using the KAPA Library Quantification kit. Every immunoSEQ 96-well plate was sequenced on a dedicated single-read 150-cycle Illumina NextSeq 550 flow cell. The original methods were these. Because the immunoSEQ output held only junctional sequences and lacked quality scores, the filtering could not match the filtering applied to full-length reads. Sequences were annotated with PyIR, a Python wrapper for IgBLAST v1.9, using IMGT germline references to assign V/J genes and CDR3. Any read was removed if the V/J assignment was weak (E-value above 1e-6), the CDR3 was missing, or the read contained stop codons, out-of-frame junctions, or ambiguous translated residues. V3J clonotypes were defined as sequences sharing an identical inferred V gene, J gene, and CDR3 amino acid sequence. Percentage overlap between repertoires was calculated by dividing the number of shared unique clonotypes by the size of the smaller repertoire. Repertoire richness was assessed with RTK rarefaction, the Chao1 estimator, and Recon v2.1 estimates of unobserved clonotypes. Generation probabilities were computed with OLGA for all TCRbeta clonotypes obtained by the gDNA method from four donors. In its TCRdb copy, this immuneACCESS table keeps in-frame sequences only and misses some clones. Where compared with another copy, unresolved V genes explain less than half of these, and the others have no known cause. D and trimming were read from the DNA, whereas the V and J calls and clone size are those reported in that table. The sample profile shows 2,500,000 or so clones; approximately 93% of them were found once. The ten largest account for 0.36% of the sample.

This sequence was found in a man aged 18 to 30 in good health. Some clones in this sample may be carry-over from other donors' samples. The chain couples TRBV5-1 to TRBJ2-5; TRBD2 could be the D gene, as 6 bases match. What was sequenced was naive CD4+ T cells from PBMCs. The cell subset or site label on this specimen signifies: CD45RA+ positively selected. The CDR3 corresponds to CASAGGNQETQYF. The DNA is as follows: TGCGCCAGCGCTGGGGGGAACCAAGAGACCCAGTACTTC. The CDR3, completed at both ends by the reference TRBV5-1 and TRBJ2-5 genes, gives the full variable domain KAGVTQTPRYLIKTRGQQVTLSCSPISGHRSVSWYQQTPGQGLQFLFEYFSETQRNKGNFPGRFSGRQFSNSRSEMNVSTLELGDSALYLCASAGGNQETQYFGPGTRLLVL.